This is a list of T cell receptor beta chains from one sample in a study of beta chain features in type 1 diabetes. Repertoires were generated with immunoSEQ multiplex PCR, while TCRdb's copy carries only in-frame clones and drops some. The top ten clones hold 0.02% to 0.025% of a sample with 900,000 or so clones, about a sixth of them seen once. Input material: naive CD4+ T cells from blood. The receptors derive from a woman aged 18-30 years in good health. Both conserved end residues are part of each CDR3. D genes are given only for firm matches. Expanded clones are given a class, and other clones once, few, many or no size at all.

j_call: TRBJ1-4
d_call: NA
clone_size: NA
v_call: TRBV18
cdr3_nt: TGTGCCAGCTCACCGGGACAATCGGGGGGTGAAAAACTGTTTTTT
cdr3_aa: CASSPGQSGGEKLFF

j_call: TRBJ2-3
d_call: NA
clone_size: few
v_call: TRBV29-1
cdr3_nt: TGCAGCGTTGCTAGACCTCTCACAGATACGCAGTATTTT
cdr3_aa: CSVARPLTDTQYF

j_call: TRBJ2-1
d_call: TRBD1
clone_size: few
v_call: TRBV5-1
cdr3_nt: TGCGCCAGCAGCGGGGGACAGGGCAGTGAGCAGTTCTTC
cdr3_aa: CASSGGQGSEQFF

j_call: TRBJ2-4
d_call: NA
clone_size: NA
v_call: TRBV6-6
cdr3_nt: TGTGCCAGCAGTTCGGGGAGATTAGCCAAAAACATTCAGTACTTC
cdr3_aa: CASSSGRLAKNIQYF

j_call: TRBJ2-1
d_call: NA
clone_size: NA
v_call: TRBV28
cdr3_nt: TGTGCCAGCAGTTTACAAAGGGCCCAGTTCTTC
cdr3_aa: CASSLQRAQFF

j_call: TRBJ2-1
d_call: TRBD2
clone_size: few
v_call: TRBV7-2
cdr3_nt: TGTGCCAGCAGCCCAGAGCCTAGCGGGAGGGGGATCTCCTACAATGAGCAGTTCTTC
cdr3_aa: CASSPEPSGRGISYNEQFF

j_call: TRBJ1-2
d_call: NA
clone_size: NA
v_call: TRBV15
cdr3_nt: TGTGCCACCAGCAGAGAGACGAGGGGTAACTATGGCTACACCTTC
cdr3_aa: CATSRETRGNYGYTF

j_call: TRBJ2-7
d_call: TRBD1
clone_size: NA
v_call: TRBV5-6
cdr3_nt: TGTGCCAGCAGCCTACAGGGGACCATGTCCTTCGAGCAGTACTTC
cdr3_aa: CASSLQGTMSFEQYF

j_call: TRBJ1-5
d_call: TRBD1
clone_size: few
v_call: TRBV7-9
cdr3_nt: TGTGCCAGCAGCAAGGGGGCAGAGCCAAATCAGCCCCAGCATTTT
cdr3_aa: CASSKGAEPNQPQHF

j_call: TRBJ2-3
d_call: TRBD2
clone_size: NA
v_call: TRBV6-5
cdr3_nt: TGTGCCAGCAGTTACTCGGGACTATATACAGATACGCAGTATTTT
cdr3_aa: CASSYSGLYTDTQYF

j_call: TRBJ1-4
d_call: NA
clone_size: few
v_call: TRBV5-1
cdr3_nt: TGCGCCAGCAGCCTGGCGGCTTCAACTAATGAAAAACTGTTTTTT
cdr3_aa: CASSLAASTNEKLFF

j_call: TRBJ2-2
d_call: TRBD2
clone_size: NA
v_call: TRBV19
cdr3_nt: TGTGCCAGTAGCTTACTAGCGAGAGACACCGGGGAGCTGTTTTTT
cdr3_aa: CASSLLARDTGELFF

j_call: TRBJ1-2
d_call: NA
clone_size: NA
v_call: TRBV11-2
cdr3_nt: TGTGCCAGCAGCTTACCAACCTCCGGGACAACTAACTATGGCTACACCTTC
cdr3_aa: CASSLPTSGTTNYGYTF

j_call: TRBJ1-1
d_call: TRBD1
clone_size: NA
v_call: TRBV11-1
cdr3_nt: TGTGCCAGCAGCCGTAGACAGGGAGGACTCGGACTTGCTGAAGCTTTCTTT
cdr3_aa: CASSRRQGGLGLAEAFF

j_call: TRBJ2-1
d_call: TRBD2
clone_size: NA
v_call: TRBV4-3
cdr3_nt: TGCGCCAGCAGCCGGGGGCTAGCGGGAGGGAATGAGCAGTTCTTC
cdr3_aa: CASSRGLAGGNEQFF

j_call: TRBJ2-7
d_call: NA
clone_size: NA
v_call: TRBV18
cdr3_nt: TGTGCCAGCTCACCGGACGGGACCTACGAGCAGTACTTC
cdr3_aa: CASSPDGTYEQYF

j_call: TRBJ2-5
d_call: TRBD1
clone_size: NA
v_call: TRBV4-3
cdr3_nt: TGCGCCAGCAGCCTTCGACAGGGGGAGACCCAGTACTTC
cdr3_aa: CASSLRQGETQYF

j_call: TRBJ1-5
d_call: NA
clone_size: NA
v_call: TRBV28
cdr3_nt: TGTGCCAGCAGTCTCGACAGAGATATTCAGCATTTT
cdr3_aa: CASSLDRDIQHF

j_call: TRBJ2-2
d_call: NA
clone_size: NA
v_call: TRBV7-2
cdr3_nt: TGTGCCAGCAGCTCGGGCCGATTCACCGGGGAGCTGTTTTTT
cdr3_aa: CASSSGRFTGELFF

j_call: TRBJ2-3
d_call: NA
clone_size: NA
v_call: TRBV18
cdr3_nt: TGTGCCAGTTCCCAGTGGGGCGCAGATACGCAGTATTTT
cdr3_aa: CASSQWGADTQYF

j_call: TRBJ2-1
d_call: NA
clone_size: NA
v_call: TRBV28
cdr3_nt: TGTGCCAGCAGAACGAATCTCTACAATGAGCAGTTCTTC
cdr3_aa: CASRTNLYNEQFF

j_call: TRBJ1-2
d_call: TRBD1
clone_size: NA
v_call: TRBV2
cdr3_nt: TGTGCCAGCAGGATAGGACAGGCGTCGGGCTACACCTTC
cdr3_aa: CASRIGQASGYTF

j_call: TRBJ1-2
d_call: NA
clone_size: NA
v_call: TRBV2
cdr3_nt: TGTGCCAGCAGATTGGATAGGAGTAACTATGGCTACACCTTC
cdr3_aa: CASRLDRSNYGYTF

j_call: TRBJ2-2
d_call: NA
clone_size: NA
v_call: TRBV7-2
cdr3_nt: TGTGCCAGCAGCCCACGAGGGACCTCGACCGGGGAGCTGTTTTTT
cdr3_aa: CASSPRGTSTGELFF

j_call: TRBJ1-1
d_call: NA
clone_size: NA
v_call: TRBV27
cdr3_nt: TGTGCCAGCAGTTCCTCCCCGCTGGGGAACACTGAAGCTTTCTTT
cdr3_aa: CASSSSPLGNTEAFF

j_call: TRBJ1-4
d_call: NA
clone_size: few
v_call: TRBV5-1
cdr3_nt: TGCGCCAGCAGCTTGTCTGGTGCAACTAATGAAAAACTGTTTTTT
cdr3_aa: CASSLSGATNEKLFF

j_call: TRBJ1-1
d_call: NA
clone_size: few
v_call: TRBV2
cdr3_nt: TGTGCCAGCGGGGGCGCGAGGACTGAAGCTTTCTTT
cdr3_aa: CASGGARTEAFF

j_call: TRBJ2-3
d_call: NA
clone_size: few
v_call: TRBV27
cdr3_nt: TGTGCCAGCAGTTTATCGCGGGGCACAGATACGCAGTATTTT
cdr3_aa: CASSLSRGTDTQYF

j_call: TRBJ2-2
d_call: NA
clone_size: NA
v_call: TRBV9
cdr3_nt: TGTGCCAGCGGACCGGGTACGAACACCGGGGAGCTGTTTTTT
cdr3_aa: CASGPGTNTGELFF

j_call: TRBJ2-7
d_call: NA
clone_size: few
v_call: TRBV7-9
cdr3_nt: TGTGCCAGCAGCTTATTCGATGAGGCTTACGAGCAGTACTTC
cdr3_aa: CASSLFDEAYEQYF

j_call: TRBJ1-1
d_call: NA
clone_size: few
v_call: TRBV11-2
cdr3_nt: TGTGCCAGCAGGACTGGACCAACGATGAACACTGAAGCTTTCTTT
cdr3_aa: CASRTGPTMNTEAFF

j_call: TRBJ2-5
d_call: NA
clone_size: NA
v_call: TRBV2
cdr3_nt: TGTGCCAGCAGTACGGACCGCGCGACCCAGTACTTC
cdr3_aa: CASSTDRATQYF

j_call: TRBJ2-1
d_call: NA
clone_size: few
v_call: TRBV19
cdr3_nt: TGTGCCAGTAGTACAAACAGGGTTACGAATGAGCAGTTCTTC
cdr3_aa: CASSTNRVTNEQFF

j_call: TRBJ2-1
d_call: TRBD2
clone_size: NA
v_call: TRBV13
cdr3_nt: TGTGCCAGCAGGACCCGGTTGGGCGGGAGTAGTCGAGATGAGCAGTTCTTC
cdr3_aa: CASRTRLGGSSRDEQFF

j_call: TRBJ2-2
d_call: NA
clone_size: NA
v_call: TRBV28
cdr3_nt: TGTGCCAGCAGTTTGTCTAGCCTCACCGGGGAGCTGTTTTTT
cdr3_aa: CASSLSSLTGELFF

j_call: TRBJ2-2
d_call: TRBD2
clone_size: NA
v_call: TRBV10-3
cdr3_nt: TGTGCCACCGAACTAGCGGGAGGGTCCGGGGAGCTGTTTTTT
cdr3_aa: CATELAGGSGELFF

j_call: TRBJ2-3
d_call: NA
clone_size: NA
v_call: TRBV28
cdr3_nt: TGTGCCAGCAGACCCCACGGGGCAAACACAGATACGCAGTATTTT
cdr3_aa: CASRPHGANTDTQYF

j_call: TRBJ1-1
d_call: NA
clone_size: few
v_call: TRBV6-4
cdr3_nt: TGTGCCAGCAGCTTACATCGCGCCACTGAAGCTTTCTTT
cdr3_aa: CASSLHRATEAFF

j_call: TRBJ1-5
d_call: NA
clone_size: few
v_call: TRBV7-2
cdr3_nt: TGTGCCAGCAGCTTAAAGGCCGGAGGTGGTCAGCCCCAGCATTTT
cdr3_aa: CASSLKAGGGQPQHF

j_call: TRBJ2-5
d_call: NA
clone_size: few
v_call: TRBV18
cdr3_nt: TGTGCCAGCTCACCGTTCAGCTTGGAGACCCAGTACTTC
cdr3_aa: CASSPFSLETQYF

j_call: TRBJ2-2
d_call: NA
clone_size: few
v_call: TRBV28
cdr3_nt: TGTGCCAGCAGGAACACCGGGGAGCTGTTTTTT
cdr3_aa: CASRNTGELFF

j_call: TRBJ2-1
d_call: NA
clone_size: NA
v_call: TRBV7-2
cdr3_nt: TGTGCCAGCAGCTTAGAGACGCACACCGGTGAGCAGTTCTTC
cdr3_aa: CASSLETHTGEQFF

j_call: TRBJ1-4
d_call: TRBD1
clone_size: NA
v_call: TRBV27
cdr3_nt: TGTGCCAGCAGGCCCCGGGACAGAGTACGTGAAAAACTGTTTTTT
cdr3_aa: CASRPRDRVREKLFF

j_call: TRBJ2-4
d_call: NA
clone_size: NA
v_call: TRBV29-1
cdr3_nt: TGCAGCGTTGGAGCCAAAAACATTCAGTACTTC
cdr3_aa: CSVGAKNIQYF

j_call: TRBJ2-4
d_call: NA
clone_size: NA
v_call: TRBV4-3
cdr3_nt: TGCGCCAGCAGCCAAGATCCGGGGTCCAAAAACATTCAGTACTTC
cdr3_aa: CASSQDPGSKNIQYF

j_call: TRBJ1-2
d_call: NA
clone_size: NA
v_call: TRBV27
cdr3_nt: TGTGCCAGCAGTTTGTTCCCGGTTAACTATGGCTACACCTTC
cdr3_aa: CASSLFPVNYGYTF

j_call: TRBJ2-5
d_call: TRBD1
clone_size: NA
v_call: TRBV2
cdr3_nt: TGTGCCAGCAGTGAAATACAGGGGTGGAGGGAGACCCAGTACTTC
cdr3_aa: CASSEIQGWRETQYF

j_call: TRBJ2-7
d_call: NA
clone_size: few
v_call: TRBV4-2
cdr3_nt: TGTGCCAGCAGCCAAGTGCTGGGATCCTACGAGCAGTACTTC
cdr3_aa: CASSQVLGSYEQYF

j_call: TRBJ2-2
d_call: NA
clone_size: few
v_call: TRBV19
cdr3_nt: TGTGCCAGTAGTATAGGACAGGCGAACACCGGGGAGCTGTTTTTT
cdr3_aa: CASSIGQANTGELFF

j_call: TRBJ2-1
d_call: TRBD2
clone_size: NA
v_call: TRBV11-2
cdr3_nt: TGTGCCAGCAGCTTATCCGGCGGGAGTAAAGTTCGAGAGCAGTTCTTC
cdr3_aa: CASSLSGGSKVREQFF

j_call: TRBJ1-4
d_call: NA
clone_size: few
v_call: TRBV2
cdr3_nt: TGTGCCAGCAGTGCCCTCCCAGGGGCGTACGAAAAACTGTTTTTT
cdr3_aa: CASSALPGAYEKLFF

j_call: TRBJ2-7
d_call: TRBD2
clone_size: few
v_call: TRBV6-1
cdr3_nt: TGTGCCAGCAGGATGACTAGCGGGAGCCACGAGCAGTACTTC
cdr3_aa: CASRMTSGSHEQYF

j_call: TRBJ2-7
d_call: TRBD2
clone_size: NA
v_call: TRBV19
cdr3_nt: TGTGCCAGTAGTTCGACCGGGACTAGCGGGAGCCTATCCTACGAGCAGTACTTC
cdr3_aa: CASSSTGTSGSLSYEQYF

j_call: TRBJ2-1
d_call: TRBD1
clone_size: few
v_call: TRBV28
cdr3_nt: TGTGCCAGCAGTTTAAGGCAGGGGGTGCGTGAGCAGTTCTTC
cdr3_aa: CASSLRQGVREQFF